This TCR beta chain was found in a study of T cell responses to AZD1222 COVID-19 vaccine. Study-wide results and caveats: The donor cohort was predominantly white British with a female majority, and clonal diversity may have been underestimated. Seropositivity was recorded at baseline in only a handful of AZD1222 recipients. Compared with day 0, the breadth and depth of the Spike-specific TCR repertoire rose significantly after two doses of AZD1222.

To note about this clone: Its specificity is not known.

Some clones are missing from TCRdb's copy, which holds only in-frame ones; the method was immunoSEQ multiplex PCR. Among more than 60,000 clones listed, around 90% were seen once. Both about-4-week and about-12-week second-dose recipients were combined. Germline CDR1 is MNHEY and CDR2 is SVGAGI. The CDR3 covers 16 residues. Trimming left V 2 bases short and J 3 bases short, with 17 bases between. Sequenced material: peripheral blood, taken 28 days after the second AZD1222 dose. This TCR derives from an adult who received the AZD1222 COVID-19 vaccine. This chain connects TRBV6-5 to TRBJ2-7; D might be TRBD2 (5 bases). The chain's CDR3 is CASSYGGRGKGYEQYF. Written as DNA, the CDR3 is TGTGCCAGCAGTTACGGTGGGAGAGGGAAGGGCTACGAGCAGTACTTC.